This entry lists 7 T cell receptor beta chains sequenced from one sample in a study of blood T cell repertoires in COVID-19. Some clones are missing from TCRdb's copy, which holds only in-frame ones; the method was immunoSEQ multiplex PCR. The sample has around 150,000 clones; around 90% are singletons. Sequencing input: peripheral blood. These receptors were collected from a woman aged 55-69 years with active or convalescent COVID-19.

This clone showed up just once. CDR3 DNA: TGTGCCAGTAGCCTTGAATCGAGTGAGCAGTTCTTC. Translating it yields CASSLESSEQFF. V is TRBV19 and J is TRBJ2-1; D is ambiguous. Germline CDR1 is LNHDA and CDR2 is SQIVND (reference sequence). V was shortened by 6 bases and J by 9 bases, with 12 bases between the two germline ends. This CDR3 contains 12 residues.

The CDR3 is CASSYSERRAQAFF. CDR3 nucleotide sequence: TGTGCCAGCAGTTACTCGGAGCGCAGGGCACAAGCTTTCTTT. V gene TRBV6-6 combines with J gene TRBJ1-1, with D possibly TRBD1 on 5 matching bases. The CDR3 loop spans 14 amino acids. Trimming left V 0 bases short and J 9 bases short, with 14 bases between. Germline V gene sequence: CDR1 MNHNY, CDR2 SVGAGI (reference sequence).

The rearrangement uses TRBV30 and TRBJ1-1, with a possible D match to TRBD1 (6 bases). The CDR3 spans 14 residues. From germline, CDR1 is GTSNPN and CDR2 SVGIG (reference sequence). V was shortened by 2 bases and J by 4 bases, with 14 bases between the two germline ends. The DNA for the CDR3 is TGTGCCTGGAGTCCTTGGGGGCGAGGCACTGAAGCTTTCTTT. It specifies CAWSPWGRGTEAFF. Full variable domain (outside the CDR3, taken from reference TRBV30 and TRBJ1-1): SQTIHQWPATLVQPVGSPLSLECTVEGTSNPNLYWYRQAAGRGLQLLFYSVGIGQISSEVPQNLSASRPQDRQFILSSKKLLLSDSGFYLCAWSPWGRGTEAFFGQGTRLTVV.

This clone is a singleton in its sample. V gene TRBV10-1 combines with J gene TRBJ2-7, with 7 nucleotides matching TRBD2. This CDR3 region has 14 residues. Unmatched junction bases numbered 10, after V lost 8 bases and J lost 3 bases. Germline V gene lookup returns CDR1 WNHNN and CDR2 SYGVQD (reference sequence). The CDR3 loop is CASRPAGVFYEQYF. The DNA for the CDR3 is TGCGCCAGCCGACCGGCGGGGGTTTTCTACGAGCAGTACTTC.

V usage is TRBV5-6 and J usage is TRBJ2-7, with TRBD1 as a possible D gene (5 bases). Germline V gene data show CDR1 as SGHDT and CDR2 as YYEEEE. The CDR3 has 15 amino acids. V gave up 4 bases and J gave up 3 bases, with 17 bases separating them. Here the CDR3 DNA reads TGTGCCAGCAGCCCGGAAGACAGAGCCCTCTACGAGCAGTACTTC. Protein product: CASSPEDRALYEQYF.

This clone occurred a few times. The chain employs TRBV7-2 and TRBJ1-1, with 8 bases that match TRBD1. Germline V gives CDR1 SGHTA, CDR2 FQGNSA. Unmatched junction bases numbered 4, after V lost 3 bases and J lost 4 bases. The CDR3 totals 14 residues. CDR3 residues: CASSLAGGFTEAFF. CDR3 nucleotide sequence: TGTGCCAGCAGCTTGGCAGGGGGCTTCACTGAAGCTTTCTTT.

This chain joins TRBV2 and TRBJ1-1; possibly TRBD1 for D (6 bases). The CDR3 extends over 14 amino acids. V was shortened by 3 bases and J by 1 base, with 9 bases between the two germline ends. Germline V gene data show CDR1 as SNHLY and CDR2 as FYNNEI. The CDR3 DNA follows: TGTGCCAGCAGTGAGTTACAGGGGAACACTGAAGCTTTCTTT. Translating it yields CASSELQGNTEAFF.